This is a list of T cell receptor beta chains from one sample in a study of CD8 T cells in ankylosing spondylitis. TCRdb used MiXCR to reprocess the 5' RACE reads, holding one entry per CDR3 protein. The table has 380,000 or so distinct CDR3 sequences, 20% to 25% seen once; the top ten hold around 13%. The sequencing sample was made of blood, either unsorted or a sorted T cell fraction (not recorded which). These receptors all stem from a male donor with ankylosing spondylitis or in good health (not recorded which). CDR3s include the opening cysteine and the closing phenylalanine or tryptophan. Each record gives: clone size, J gene, D gene, V gene, CDR3 protein, CDR3 DNA. A D gene is named only where the DNA matches it firmly. Where a row states a size, it is once, few, many or the class of an expanded clone; other rows omit it.

.	TRBJ1-5	.	TRBV5-6	CASKSTLSNQPQHF	TGTGCCAGCAAATCCACCTTGAGCAATCAGCCCCAGCATTTT
few	TRBJ2-5	TRBD2	TRBV11-2	CASSLVPDSSGGEGETQYF	TGTGCCAGCAGCTTAGTACCCGACTCTAGCGGGGGGGAGGGAGAGACCCAGTACTTC
.	TRBJ1-1	.	TRBV3-1	CASSQAQALNTEAFF	TGTGCCAGCAGCCAAGCTCAGGCCTTGAACACTGAAGCTTTCTTT
.	TRBJ2-7	.	TRBV20-1	CSARARAVPYEQYF	TGCAGTGCTAGGGCCCGGGCCGTTCCTTACGAGCAGTACTTC
.	TRBJ2-3	.	TRBV6-5	CASSYSVYRTTDTQYF	TGTGCCAGCAGTTACTCCGTGTATAGGACCACAGATACGCAGTATTTT
.	TRBJ1-1	.	TRBV7-3	CASSPMDGDTEAFF	TGTGCCAGCAGCCCGATGGACGGAGACACTGAAGCTTTCTTT
.	TRBJ2-7	.	TRBV7-9	CASSLEGLGYEQYF	TGTGCCAGCAGCTTGGAGGGCCTTGGTTACGAGCAGTACTTC
.	TRBJ1-1	.	TRBV14	CASSQDLAGGGRAFF	TGTGCCAGCAGCCAAGATCTTGCGGGGGGTGGGAGAGCTTTCTTT
.	TRBJ2-7	TRBD2	TRBV7-9	CASSAQMGGDWSYEQYF	TGTGCCAGCAGCGCCCAGATGGGAGGGGATTGGTCCTACGAGCAGTACTTC
few	TRBJ1-1	.	TRBV29-1	CSVPDRAEAFF	TGCAGCGTCCCCGACCGGGCGGAAGCTTTCTTT
few	TRBJ2-7	.	TRBV12-3/TRBV12-4	CASSLVGGGGYEQYF	TGTGCCAGCAGTTTAGTTGGTGGAGGAGGTTACGAGCAGTACTTC
few	TRBJ2-2	.	TRBV12-3/TRBV12-4	CASSFEGYTGELFF	TGTGCCAGCAGTTTTGAGGGGTACACCGGGGAGCTGTTTTTT
many	TRBJ1-1	.	TRBV6-5	CASSFPGQMNTEAFF	TGTGCCAGCAGTTTTCCGGGACAAATGAACACTGAAGCTTTCTTT
.	TRBJ1-1	.	TRBV4-1	CASSQEYWANTEAFF	TGCGCCAGCAGCCAAGAGTATTGGGCGAACACTGAAGCTTTCTTT
.	TRBJ1-3	.	TRBV12-3/TRBV12-4	CASSDWGGNTIYF	TGTGCCAGCAGTGACTGGGGTGGAAACACCATATATTTT
.	TRBJ2-2	TRBD2	TRBV4-1	CASRPALAVTGELFF	TGCGCCAGCAGACCCGCACTAGCGGTGACCGGGGAGCTGTTTTTT
few	TRBJ2-7	.	TRBV7-6	CASSLVVGSEQYF	TGTGCCAGCAGCTTAGTCGTTGGGTCCGAGCAGTACTTC
.	TRBJ2-2	TRBD1	TRBV12-3/TRBV12-4	CASAGGGAGELFF	TGTGCCAGCGCAGGGGGCGGGGCCGGGGAGCTGTTTTTT
.	TRBJ1-1	TRBD1	TRBV6-5	CASSYGLRDRGPGTEAFF	TGTGCCAGCAGTTACGGCCTTCGAGACAGGGGTCCGGGCACTGAAGCTTTCTTT
.	TRBJ2-5	TRBD2	TRBV4-1	CASSQAPGLAKETQYF	TGCGCCAGCAGCCAAGCCCCGGGACTAGCCAAAGAGACCCAGTACTTC
.	TRBJ2-2	TRBD2	TRBV4-1	CASSPGLAATGELFF	TGCGCCAGCAGCCCGGGGCTAGCGGCCACCGGGGAGCTGTTTTTT
.	TRBJ2-1	.	TRBV9	CASSAQDSSYNEQFF	TGTGCCAGCAGCGCCCAGGACAGCTCCTACAATGAGCAGTTCTTC
.	TRBJ2-5	TRBD1	TRBV29-1	CSVEDEGTGYQETQYF	TGCAGCGTTGAAGATGAAGGGACAGGGTACCAAGAGACCCAGTACTTC
.	TRBJ2-2	.	TRBV20-1	CSANPPGTGELFF	TGCAGTGCGAACCCTCCAGGGACCGGGGAGCTGTTTTTT
.	TRBJ1-6	.	TRBV4-1	CASSPPGGGNSPLHF	TGCGCCAGCAGCCCCCCCGGGGGTGGGAATTCACCCCTCCACTTT
.	TRBJ1-5	TRBD1	TRBV24-1	CATRGTGNVPQHF	TGTGCCACCAGGGGGACAGGCAACGTGCCCCAGCATTTT
.	TRBJ2-2	.	TRBV5-6	CASSLVTGHTGELFF	TGTGCCAGCAGCTTGGTTACAGGGCACACCGGGGAGCTGTTTTTT
few	TRBJ2-7	TRBD1	TRBV29-1	CSVEDGTAASYEQYF	TGCAGCGTTGAGGACGGGACAGCTGCCTCCTACGAGCAGTACTTC